This TCR beta chain was sequenced during a study of neoadjuvant anti-PD-1 for oral cavity cancer. Time point denoted: after neoadjuvant nivolumab, at surgical resection. The CDR3 sequence is 15 residues long. The germline V gene has CDR1 MNHEY and CDR2 SVGAGI. Trimming pared 6 bases from V and 0 bases from J, leaving 12 bases between. The method was immunoSEQ multiplex PCR; TCRdb's version includes in-frame clones alone and lacks a portion of them. The table shows about 10,000 clones, with approximately 61% occurring only once. This chain links TRBV6-5 with TRBJ1-3; D unresolved. Specimen: PBMCs, collected after nivolumab (anti-PD-1) treatment. The clonotype comes from a person between 40 and 80 years old with oral cavity squamous cell carcinoma. CDR3 in amino acids: CASSQSVYSGNTIYF. The DNA for the CDR3 is TGTGCCAGCAGCCAAAGTGTCTACTCTGGAAACACCATATATTTT.